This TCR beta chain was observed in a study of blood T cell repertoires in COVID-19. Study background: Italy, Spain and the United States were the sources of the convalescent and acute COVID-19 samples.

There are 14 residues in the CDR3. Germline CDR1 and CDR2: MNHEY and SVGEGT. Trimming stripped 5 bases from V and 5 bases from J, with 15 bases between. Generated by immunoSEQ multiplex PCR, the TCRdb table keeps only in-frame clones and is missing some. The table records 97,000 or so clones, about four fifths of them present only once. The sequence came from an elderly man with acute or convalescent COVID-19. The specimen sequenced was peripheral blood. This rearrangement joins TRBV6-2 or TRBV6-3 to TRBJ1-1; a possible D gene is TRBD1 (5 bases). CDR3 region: CASSPQTAVTEAFF. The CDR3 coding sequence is TGTGCCAGCAGTCCCCAGACAGCCGTTACTGAAGCTTTCTTT.